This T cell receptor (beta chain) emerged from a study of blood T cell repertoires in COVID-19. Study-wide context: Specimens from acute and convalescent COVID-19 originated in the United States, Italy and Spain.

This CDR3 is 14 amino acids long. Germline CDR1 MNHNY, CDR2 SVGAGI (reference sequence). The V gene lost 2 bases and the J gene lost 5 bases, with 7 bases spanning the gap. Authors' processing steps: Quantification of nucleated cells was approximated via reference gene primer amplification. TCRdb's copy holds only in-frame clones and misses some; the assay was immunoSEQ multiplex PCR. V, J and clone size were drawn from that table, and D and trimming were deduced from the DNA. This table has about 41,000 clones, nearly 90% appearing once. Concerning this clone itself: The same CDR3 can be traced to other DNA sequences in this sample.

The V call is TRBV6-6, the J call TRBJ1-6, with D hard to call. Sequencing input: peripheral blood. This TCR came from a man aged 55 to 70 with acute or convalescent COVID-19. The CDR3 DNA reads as TGTGCCAGCAGTTACGCAGAGGATAATTCACCCCTCCACTTT. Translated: CASSYAEDNSPLHF.